This T cell receptor beta chain originates from a study of cytomegalovirus exposure and HLA in healthy donors. Findings and caveats of the study: The availability of immune exposure information extended only to CMV serostatus.

About this clone itself: Its target is not known.

Unmatched junction bases numbered 3, after V lost 4 bases and J lost 5 bases. The CDR3 runs 14 residues. Germline values: CDR1 SNHLY, CDR2 FYNNEI. The primer mix had 60 Vbeta and 13 Jbeta primers. Profiled with immunoSEQ multiplex PCR; TCRdb holds only in-frame clones, not every one. The sample comprises around 110,000 clones, 70% to 85% of which are singletons, and more than 4% rests with the top ten. The origin of this receptor is a male donor in good health and CMV-seronegative. The rearrangement links TRBV2 to TRBJ2-3, with 10 positions matching TRBD2. The sequencing input was PBMCs. Here the CDR3 DNA reads TGTGCCAGCAGTGCTCTAGCGGGAGTAGATACGCAGTATTTT. Translating it yields CASSALAGVDTQYF.